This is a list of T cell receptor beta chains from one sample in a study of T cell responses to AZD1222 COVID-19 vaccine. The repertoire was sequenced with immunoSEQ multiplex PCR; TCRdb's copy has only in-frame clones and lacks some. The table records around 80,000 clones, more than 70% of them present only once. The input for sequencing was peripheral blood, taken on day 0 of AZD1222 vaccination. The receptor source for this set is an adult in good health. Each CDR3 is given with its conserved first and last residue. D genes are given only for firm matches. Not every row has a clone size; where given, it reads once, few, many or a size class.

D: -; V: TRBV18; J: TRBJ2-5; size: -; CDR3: CASSPPIDGETQYF; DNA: TGTGCCAGCTCACCACCTATAGACGGGGAGACCCAGTACTTC
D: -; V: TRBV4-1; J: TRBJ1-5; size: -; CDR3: CTSSQERASNQPQHF; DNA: TGCACCAGCAGCCAAGAGAGGGCCAGCAATCAGCCCCAGCATTTT
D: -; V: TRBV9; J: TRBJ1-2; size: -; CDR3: CASSVGYLGDSDYGYTF; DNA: TGTGCCAGCAGCGTAGGGTACCTGGGGGATAGTGACTATGGCTACACCTTC
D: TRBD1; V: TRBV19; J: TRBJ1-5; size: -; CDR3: CASSIGGDRWNQPQHF; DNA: TGTGCCAGTAGTATAGGGGGGGACAGATGGAATCAGCCCCAGCATTTT
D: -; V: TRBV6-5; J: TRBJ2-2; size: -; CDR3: CASSYYRYTGELFF; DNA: TGTGCCAGCAGTTACTATAGATACACCGGGGAGCTGTTTTTT
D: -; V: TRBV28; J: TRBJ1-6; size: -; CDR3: CASSLARDSPLHF; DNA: TGTGCCAGCAGTTTAGCCAGGGATTCACCCCTCCACTTT
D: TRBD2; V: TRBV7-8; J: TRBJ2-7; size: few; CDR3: CASSSLALSSYEQYF; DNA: TGTGCCAGCAGCTCACTAGCGCTGAGCTCCTACGAGCAGTACTTC
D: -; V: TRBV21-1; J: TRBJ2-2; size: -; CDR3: CASSPRGRSNTGELFF; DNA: TGTGCCAGCAGCCCCCGAGGTAGATCGAACACCGGGGAGCTGTTTTTT
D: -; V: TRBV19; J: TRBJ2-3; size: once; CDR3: CASSMWGGQGDTQYF; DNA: TGTGCCAGTAGTATGTGGGGGGGGCAGGGAGATACGCAGTATTTT
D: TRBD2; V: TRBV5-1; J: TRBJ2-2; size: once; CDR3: CASNIAGGRTGELFF; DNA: TGCGCCAGCAATATAGCGGGAGGGCGCACCGGGGAGCTGTTTTTT
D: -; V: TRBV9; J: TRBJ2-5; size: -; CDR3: CASSPSGPETQYF; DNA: TGTGCCAGCAGCCCTAGTGGTCCAGAGACCCAGTACTTC
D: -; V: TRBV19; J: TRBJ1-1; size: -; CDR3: CASSIGQSRNTEAFF; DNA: TGTGCCAGTAGTATAGGACAGAGCAGGAACACTGAAGCTTTCTTT
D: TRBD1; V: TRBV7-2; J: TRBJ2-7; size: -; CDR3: CASSPRLGRDRSYEQYF; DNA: TGTGCCAGCAGCCCCCGTTTGGGGCGGGACAGGTCCTACGAGCAGTACTTC
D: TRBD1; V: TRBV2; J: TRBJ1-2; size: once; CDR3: CATGQGLYGYTF; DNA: TGTGCCACCGGACAGGGACTCTATGGCTACACCTTC
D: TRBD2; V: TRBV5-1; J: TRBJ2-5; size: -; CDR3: CASSQLAGDETQYF; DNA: TGCGCCAGCAGCCAGTTAGCGGGAGACGAGACCCAGTACTTC
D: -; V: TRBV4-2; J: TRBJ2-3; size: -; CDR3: CASSQAATTSTDTQYF; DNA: TGTGCCAGCAGCCAAGCGGCGACTACCAGCACAGATACGCAGTATTTT
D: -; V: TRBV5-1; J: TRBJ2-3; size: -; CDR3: CASSFTDTQYF; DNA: TGCGCCAGCAGCTTCACAGATACGCAGTATTTT
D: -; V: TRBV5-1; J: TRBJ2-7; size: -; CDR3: CASSRGLPGSSSYEQYF; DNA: TGCGCCAGCAGCAGGGGACTGCCCGGGTCCTCCTCCTACGAGCAGTACTTC
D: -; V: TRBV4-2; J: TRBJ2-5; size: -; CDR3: CASSPFGGGETQYF; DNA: TGTGCCAGCAGCCCGTTTGGGGGTGGGGAGACCCAGTACTTC
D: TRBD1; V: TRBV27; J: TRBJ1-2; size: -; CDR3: CASSLTQGAVYGYTF; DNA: TGTGCCAGCAGTTTAACACAGGGGGCGGTCTATGGCTACACCTTC
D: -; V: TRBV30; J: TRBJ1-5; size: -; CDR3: CAWSVVGSSNQPQHF; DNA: TGTGCCTGGAGTGTGGTAGGGTCTAGCAATCAGCCCCAGCATTTT
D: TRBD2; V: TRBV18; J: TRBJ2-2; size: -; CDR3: CASSRRASGKQGNTGELFF; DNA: TGTGCCAGCTCCCGGAGGGCTAGCGGGAAGCAAGGGAACACCGGGGAGCTGTTTTTT
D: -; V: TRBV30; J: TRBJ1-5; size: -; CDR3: CAWSVKGGGNQPQHF; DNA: TGTGCCTGGAGTGTTAAAGGCGGCGGCAATCAGCCCCAGCATTTT
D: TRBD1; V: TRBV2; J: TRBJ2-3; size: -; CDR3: CASREDRGSTDTQYF; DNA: TGTGCCAGCAGGGAGGACAGGGGAAGCACAGATACGCAGTATTTT
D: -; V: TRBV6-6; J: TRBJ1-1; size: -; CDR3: CASNSGQNSEAFF; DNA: TGTGCCAGCAACTCAGGACAAAACTCTGAAGCTTTCTTT
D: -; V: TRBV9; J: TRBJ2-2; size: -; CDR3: CASSVDPRANTGELFF; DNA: TGTGCCAGCAGCGTAGATCCCCGGGCGAACACCGGGGAGCTGTTTTTT
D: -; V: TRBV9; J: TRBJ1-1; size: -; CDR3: CASSPGDLYEAFF; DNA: TGTGCCAGCAGCCCCGGGGACCTTTATGAAGCTTTCTTT
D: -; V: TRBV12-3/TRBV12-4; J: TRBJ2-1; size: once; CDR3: CASSPSQYEQFF; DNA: TGTGCCAGCAGCCCCTCCCAGTATGAGCAGTTCTTC
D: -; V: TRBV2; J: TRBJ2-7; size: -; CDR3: CASSLLGGLFEQYF; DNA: TGTGCCAGCAGTCTGCTAGGAGGGCTATTCGAGCAGTACTTC
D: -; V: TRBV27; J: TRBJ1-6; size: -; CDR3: CASSLSAGDYNSPLHF; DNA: TGTGCCAGCAGTTTATCGGCAGGGGATTATAATTCACCCCTCCACTTT
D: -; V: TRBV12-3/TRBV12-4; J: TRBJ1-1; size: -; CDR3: CASSPGHNTEAFF; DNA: TGTGCCAGCAGTCCGGGACACAACACTGAAGCTTTCTTT
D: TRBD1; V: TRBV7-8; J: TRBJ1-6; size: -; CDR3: CASSFTTGGDSPLHF; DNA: TGTGCCAGCAGCTTCACCACAGGGGGGGATTCACCCCTCCACTTT
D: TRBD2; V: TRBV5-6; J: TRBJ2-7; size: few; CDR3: CASSSPGLAGSYEQYF; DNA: TGTGCCAGCAGCTCACCGGGACTAGCGGGGTCCTACGAGCAGTACTTC
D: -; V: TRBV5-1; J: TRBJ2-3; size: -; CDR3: CASSLAGYYTDTQYF; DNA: TGCGCCAGCAGCTTGGCCGGGTACTACACAGATACGCAGTATTTT
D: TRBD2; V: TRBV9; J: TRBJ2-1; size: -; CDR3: CASSVAPTSGRANEQFF; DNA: TGTGCCAGCAGCGTAGCTCCAACTAGCGGGAGGGCCAATGAGCAGTTCTTC
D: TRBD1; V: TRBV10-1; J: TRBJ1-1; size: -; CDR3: CASSVLLDREGNTEAFF; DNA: TGCGCCAGCAGTGTCCTACTGGACAGGGAGGGAAACACTGAAGCTTTCTTT
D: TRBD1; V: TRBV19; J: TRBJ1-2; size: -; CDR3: CASSSLAGTGGGTNYGYTF; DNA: TGTGCCAGTAGCTCTCTTGCCGGGACAGGGGGGGGAACCAACTATGGCTACACCTTC
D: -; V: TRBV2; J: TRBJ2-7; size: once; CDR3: CASSVRYEQYF; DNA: TGTGCCAGCAGTGTCCGCTACGAGCAGTACTTC
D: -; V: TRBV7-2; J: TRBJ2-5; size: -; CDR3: CASSLVVPGETQYF; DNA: TGTGCCAGCAGCTTAGTCGTTCCAGGGGAGACCCAGTACTTC
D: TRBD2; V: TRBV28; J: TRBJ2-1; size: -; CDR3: CASSSPGLAGRRQFF; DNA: TGTGCCAGCAGCTCCCCCGGACTAGCGGGAAGAAGGCAGTTCTTC
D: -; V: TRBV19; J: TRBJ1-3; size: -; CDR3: CASSIVTGISGNTIYF; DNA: TGTGCCAGTAGTATAGTTACCGGGATCTCTGGAAACACCATATATTTT
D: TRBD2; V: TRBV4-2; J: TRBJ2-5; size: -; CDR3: CASSHGTSGDETQYF; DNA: TGTGCCAGCAGCCACGGGACTAGCGGGGATGAGACCCAGTACTTC